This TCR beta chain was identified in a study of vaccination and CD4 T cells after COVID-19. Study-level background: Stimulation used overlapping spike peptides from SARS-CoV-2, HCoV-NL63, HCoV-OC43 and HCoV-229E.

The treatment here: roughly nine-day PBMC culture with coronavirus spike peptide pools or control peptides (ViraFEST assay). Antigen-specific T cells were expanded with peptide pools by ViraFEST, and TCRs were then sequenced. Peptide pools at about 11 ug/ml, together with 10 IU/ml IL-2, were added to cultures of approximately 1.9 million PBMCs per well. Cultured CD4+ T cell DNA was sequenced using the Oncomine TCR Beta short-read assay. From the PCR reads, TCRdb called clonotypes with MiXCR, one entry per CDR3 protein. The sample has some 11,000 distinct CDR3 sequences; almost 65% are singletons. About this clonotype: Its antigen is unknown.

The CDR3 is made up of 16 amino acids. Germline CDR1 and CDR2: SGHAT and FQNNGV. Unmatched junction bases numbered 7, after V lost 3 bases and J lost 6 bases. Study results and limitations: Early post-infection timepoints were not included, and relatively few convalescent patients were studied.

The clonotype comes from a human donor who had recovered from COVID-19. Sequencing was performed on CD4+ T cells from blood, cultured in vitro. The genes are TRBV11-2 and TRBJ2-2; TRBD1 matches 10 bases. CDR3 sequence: CASSLTGGHSPGELFF. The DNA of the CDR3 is TGTGCCAGCAGCTTGACAGGGGGCCACTCTCCCGGGGAGCTGTTTTTT.